This passage covers 2 T cell receptor beta chains from one sample sequenced in a study of control samples from healthy donors and cancer patients. Some clones are missing from TCRdb's copy, which holds only in-frame ones; the method was immunoSEQ multiplex PCR. The top ten clones hold approximately 1.5% of a sample with about 170,000 clones, roughly 91% of them seen once. Sequencing used blood. The receptors were gathered from a woman aged 25 to 39 in good health.

The chain recombines TRBV6-6 with TRBJ1-1; D unresolved. Trimming cost V 2 bases and J 4 bases, with 5 bases left between them. This CDR3 is 12 amino acids long. The germline V gene encodes CDR1 MNHNY and CDR2 SVGAGI (reference sequence). The CDR3 is CASSYTGTEAFF. CDR3 sequence (DNA): TGTGCCAGCAGTTACACGGGCACTGAAGCTTTCTTT.

The chain is built from TRBV30 and TRBJ2-2; 11 bases fit TRBD2. Looked up from germline, CDR1 is GTSNPN and CDR2 is SVGIG (reference sequence). The CDR3 length is 16 residues. V dropped 3 bases and J dropped 4; count of bases not matched to a gene: 7. CDR3 in DNA: TGTGCCTGGAGGCAGCTACTAGCGGGAGCCACCGGGGAGCTGTTTTTT. Its translation is CAWRQLLAGATGELFF.